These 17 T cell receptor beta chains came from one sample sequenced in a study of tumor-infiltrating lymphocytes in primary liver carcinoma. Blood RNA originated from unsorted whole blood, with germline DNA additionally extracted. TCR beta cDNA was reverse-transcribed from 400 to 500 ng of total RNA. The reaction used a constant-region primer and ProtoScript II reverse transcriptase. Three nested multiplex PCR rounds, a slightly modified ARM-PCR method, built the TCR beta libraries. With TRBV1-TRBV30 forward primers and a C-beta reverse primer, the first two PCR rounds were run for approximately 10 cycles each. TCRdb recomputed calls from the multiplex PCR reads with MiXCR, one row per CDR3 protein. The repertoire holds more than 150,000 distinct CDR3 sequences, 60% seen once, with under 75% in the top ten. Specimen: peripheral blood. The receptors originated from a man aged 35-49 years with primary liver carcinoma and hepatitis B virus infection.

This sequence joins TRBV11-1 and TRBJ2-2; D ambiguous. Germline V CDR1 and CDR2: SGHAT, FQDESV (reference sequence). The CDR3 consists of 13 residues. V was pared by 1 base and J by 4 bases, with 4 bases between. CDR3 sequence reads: CASSLGSTGELFF. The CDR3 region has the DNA TGTGCCAGCAGCTTAGGAAGCACCGGGGAGCTGTTTTTT.

The CDR3 bases are TGCAGCGTCCTCAGACAGGGAGGAACTGAAGCTTTCTTT. This codes for CSVLRQGGTEAFF. The chain recombines TRBV29-1 with TRBJ1-1; 7 bases agree with TRBD1. CDR3 length: 13 amino acids. J lost 5 bases, V lost 6 bases, and 9 bases had no gene match. Germline CDR1 is SQVTM and CDR2 is ANQGSEA.

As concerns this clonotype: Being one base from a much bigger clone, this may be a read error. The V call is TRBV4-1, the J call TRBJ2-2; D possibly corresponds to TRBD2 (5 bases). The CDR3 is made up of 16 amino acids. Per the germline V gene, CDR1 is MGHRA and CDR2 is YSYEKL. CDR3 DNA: TGCACCAGCACCCCTCGGGAAGCTTTGAACACCGGGGAGCTGTTTTTT. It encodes CTSTPREALNTGELFF.

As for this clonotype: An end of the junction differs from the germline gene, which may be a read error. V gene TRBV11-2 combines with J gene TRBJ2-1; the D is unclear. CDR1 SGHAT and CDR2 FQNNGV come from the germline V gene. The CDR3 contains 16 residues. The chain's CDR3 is CASSPCPHPSYNEQLF. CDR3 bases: TGTGCCAGCAGCCCCTGTCCTCACCCTTCCTACAATGAGCAGCTCTTC. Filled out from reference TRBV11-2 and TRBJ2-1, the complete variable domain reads EAGVAQSPRYKIIEKRQSVAFWCNPISGHATLYWYQQILGQGPKLLIQFQNNGVVDDSQLPKDRFSAERLKGVDSTLKIQPAKLEDSAVYLCASSPCPHPSYNEQLFGPGTRLTVL.

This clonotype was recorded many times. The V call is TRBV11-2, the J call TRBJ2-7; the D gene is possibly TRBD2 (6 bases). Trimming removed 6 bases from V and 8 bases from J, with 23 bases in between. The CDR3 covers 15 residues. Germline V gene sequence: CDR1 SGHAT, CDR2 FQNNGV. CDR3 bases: TGTGCCAGCAGTCAAACGAGGTCGGGGCTAGCGAAGCAGTACTTC. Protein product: CASSQTRSGLAKQYF.

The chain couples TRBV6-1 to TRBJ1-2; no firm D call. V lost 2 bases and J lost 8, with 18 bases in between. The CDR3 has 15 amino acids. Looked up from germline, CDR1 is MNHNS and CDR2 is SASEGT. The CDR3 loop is CASSESWGSSPGYTF. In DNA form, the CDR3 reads TGTGCCAGCAGTGAATCATGGGGTTCAAGTCCGGGCTACACCTTC.

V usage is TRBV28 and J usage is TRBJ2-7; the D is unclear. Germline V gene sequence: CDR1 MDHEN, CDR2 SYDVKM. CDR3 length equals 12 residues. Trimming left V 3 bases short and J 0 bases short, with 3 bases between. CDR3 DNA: TGTGCCAGCAGTTTCACCTCCTACGAGCAGTACTTC. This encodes CASSFTSYEQYF.

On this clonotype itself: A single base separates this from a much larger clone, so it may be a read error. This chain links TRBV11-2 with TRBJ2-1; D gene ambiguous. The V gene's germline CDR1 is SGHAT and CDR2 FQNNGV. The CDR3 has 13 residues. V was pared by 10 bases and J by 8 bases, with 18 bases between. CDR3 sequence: CANSLILAHEQFF. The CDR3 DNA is TGTGCCAACAGTCTTATACTGGCCCATGAGCAGTTCTTC.

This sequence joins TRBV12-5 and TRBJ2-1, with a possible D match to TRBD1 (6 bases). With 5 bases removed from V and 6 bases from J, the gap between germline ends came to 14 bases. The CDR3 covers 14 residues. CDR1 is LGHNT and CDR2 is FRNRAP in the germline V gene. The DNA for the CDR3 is TGTGCTAGTGGTACAGGGTTTGTCGGCAATGAGCAGTTCTTC. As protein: CASGTGFVGNEQFF.

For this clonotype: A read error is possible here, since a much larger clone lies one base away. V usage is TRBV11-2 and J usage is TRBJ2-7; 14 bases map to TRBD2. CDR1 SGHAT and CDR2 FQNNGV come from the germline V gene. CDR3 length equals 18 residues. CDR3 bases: TGTGCCAACAGCCGTGGACTAGCGGGAGGTAATCTTCCCTACGAGCAGTACTTC. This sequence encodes CANSRGLAGGNLPYEQYF.

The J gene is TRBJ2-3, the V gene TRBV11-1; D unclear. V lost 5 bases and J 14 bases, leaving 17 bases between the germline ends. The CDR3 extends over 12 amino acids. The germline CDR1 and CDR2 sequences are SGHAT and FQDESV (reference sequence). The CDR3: CASSQSTDMRYF. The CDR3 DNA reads TGTGCCAGCAGCCAGAGCACAGATATGCGGTATTTT.

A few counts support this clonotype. In DNA form, the CDR3 reads TGCGCCAGCAGCCAGGTGGGCAGTCTAAGCTCTGGAAACACCATATATTTT. Amino acid sequence: CASSQVGSLSSGNTIYF. V is TRBV4-1 and J is TRBJ1-3; D gene unclear. Germline assignment: CDR1 MGHRA and CDR2 YSYEKL. V was cut by 3 bases and J by 0 bases, with 15 bases left in between. The CDR3 has 17 residues.

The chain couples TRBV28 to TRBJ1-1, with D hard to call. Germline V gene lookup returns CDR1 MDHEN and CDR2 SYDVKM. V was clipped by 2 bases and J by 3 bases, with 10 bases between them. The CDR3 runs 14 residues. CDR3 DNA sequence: TGTGCCAGCAGTTTAGGTACGGATTACACTGAAGCTTTCTTT. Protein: CASSLGTDYTEAFF.

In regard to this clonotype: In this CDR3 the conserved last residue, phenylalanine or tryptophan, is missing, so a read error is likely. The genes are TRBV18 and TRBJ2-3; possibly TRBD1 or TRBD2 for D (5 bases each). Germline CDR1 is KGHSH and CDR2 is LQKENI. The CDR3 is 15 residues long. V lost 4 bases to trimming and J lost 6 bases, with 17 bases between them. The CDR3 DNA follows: TGTGCCAGCTCACACCGGGACGGTACCAGTGATACGCAGTATTTA. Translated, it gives CASSHRDGTSDTQYL.

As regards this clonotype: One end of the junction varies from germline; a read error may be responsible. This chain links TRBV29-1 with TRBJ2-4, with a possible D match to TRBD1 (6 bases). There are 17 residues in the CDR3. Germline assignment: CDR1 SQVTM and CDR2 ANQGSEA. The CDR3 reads CSVVRDTRNLAKNIQYF. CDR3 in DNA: TGCAGCGTTGTCAGGGACACCCGAAATCTAGCCAAAAACATTCAGTACTTT. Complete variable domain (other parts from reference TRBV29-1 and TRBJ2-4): SAVISQKPSRDICQRGTSLTIQCQVDSQVTMMFWYRQQPGQSLTLIATANQGSEATYESGFVIDKFPISRPNLTFSTLTVSNMSPEDSSIYLCSVVRDTRNLAKNIQYFGAGTRLSVL.

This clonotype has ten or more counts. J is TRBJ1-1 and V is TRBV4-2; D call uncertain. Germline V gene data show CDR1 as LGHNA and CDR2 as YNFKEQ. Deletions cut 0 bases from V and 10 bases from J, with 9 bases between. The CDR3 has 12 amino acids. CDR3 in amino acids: CASSQDSLGAFF. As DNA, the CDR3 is TGTGCCAGCAGCCAAGACAGTTTGGGAGCTTTCTTT.

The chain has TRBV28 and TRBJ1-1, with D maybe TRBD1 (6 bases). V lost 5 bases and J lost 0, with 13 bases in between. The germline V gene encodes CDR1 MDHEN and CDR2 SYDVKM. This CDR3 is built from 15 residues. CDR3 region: CASSTKQGLNTEAFF. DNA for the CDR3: TGTGCCAGCAGTACAAAACAGGGACTGAACACTGAAGCTTTCTTT.